A single sample gave rise to the 7 T cell receptor beta chains below, sequenced in a study of cytotoxic CD8 clonotypes in ibrutinib-treated CLL. The data were produced by immunoSEQ multiplex PCR, yet TCRdb's version contains in-frame clones alone and is incomplete. The sample comprises some 200,000 clones, roughly 72% of which are singletons, and about an eighth rests with the top ten. Sequenced material: PBMCs, taken after 24 months of ibrutinib treatment. The receptors were sampled from a human donor with chronic lymphocytic leukemia.

The V call is TRBV14, the J call TRBJ1-4; D call uncertain. Trimming stripped 2 bases from V and 6 bases from J, with 16 bases between. The CDR3 is 16 residues long. Germline V lookup: CDR1 SGHDN, CDR2 FVKESK. The CDR3: CASSQPSLVGYEKLFF. CDR3 sequence (DNA): TGTGCCAGCAGCCAACCCTCCTTAGTCGGTTATGAAAAACTGTTTTTT.

J is TRBJ2-7 and V is TRBV7-6; D remains ambiguous. Trimming left V 2 bases short and J 1 base short, with 6 bases between. The CDR3 has 13 residues. The germline V gene encodes CDR1 SGHVS and CDR2 FNYEAQ. In DNA form, the CDR3 reads TGTGCCAGCAGCTTAATAGATTCCTACGAGCAGTACTTC. Its protein is CASSLIDSYEQYF.

This clone was counted a single time. The J gene is TRBJ2-1, the V gene TRBV9; D may be TRBD1 (5 bases). With 0 bases removed from V and 2 bases from J, the gap between germline ends came to 12 bases. Germline assignment: CDR1 SGDLS and CDR2 YYNGEE. This CDR3 has 16 amino acids. The CDR3 is CASSVGGRAPYNEQFF. The CDR3 DNA reads TGTGCCAGCAGCGTAGGGGGCAGGGCGCCCTACAATGAGCAGTTCTTC.

There are a few counts of this clone. V usage is TRBV5-4 and J usage is TRBJ2-5; no clear D. Germline assignment: CDR1 SGHNT and CDR2 YYREEE (reference sequence). Trimming took 4 bases from V and 0 from J, leaving 7 bases between them. CDR3 size: 13 residues. The CDR3 DNA sequence: TGTGCCAGCAGCGCTAGAAACCAAGAGACCCAGTACTTC. It yields the protein CASSARNQETQYF.

V usage is TRBV19 and J usage is TRBJ2-5; D unclear. CDR1 and CDR2 (germline): LNHDA, SQIVND (reference sequence). The CDR3 sequence is 15 residues long. The V end lost 0 bases, the J end lost 2 bases, and 10 bases lay between the germline ends. In DNA, the CDR3 is TGTGCCAGTAGTATAGATCCCCAGGCTCAAGAGACCCAGTACTTC. Amino acids: CASSIDPQAQETQYF.

The V gene is TRBV29-1, the J gene TRBJ2-1, with 11 bases identical to TRBD2. The CDR3 has 15 amino acids. Germline-derived CDR1 and CDR2 are SQVTM and ANQGSEA. V shed 0 bases and J 4 bases; nucleotides not matched to a gene: 2. The DNA for the CDR3 is TGCAGCGTTGAAGAAAGACTAGCGGGATACAATGAGCAGTTCTTC. The encoded protein is CSVEERLAGYNEQFF.

The chain links TRBV5-4 to TRBJ1-2; the D is unclear. Trimming took 0 bases from V and 1 from J, leaving 13 bases between them. Germline V gene lookup returns CDR1 SGHNT and CDR2 YYREEE (reference sequence). The CDR3 totals 16 residues. The DNA of the CDR3 is TGTGCCAGCAGCTTGGATGTTGTAATAAGTAACTATGGCTACACCTTC. Its protein product is CASSLDVVISNYGYTF.